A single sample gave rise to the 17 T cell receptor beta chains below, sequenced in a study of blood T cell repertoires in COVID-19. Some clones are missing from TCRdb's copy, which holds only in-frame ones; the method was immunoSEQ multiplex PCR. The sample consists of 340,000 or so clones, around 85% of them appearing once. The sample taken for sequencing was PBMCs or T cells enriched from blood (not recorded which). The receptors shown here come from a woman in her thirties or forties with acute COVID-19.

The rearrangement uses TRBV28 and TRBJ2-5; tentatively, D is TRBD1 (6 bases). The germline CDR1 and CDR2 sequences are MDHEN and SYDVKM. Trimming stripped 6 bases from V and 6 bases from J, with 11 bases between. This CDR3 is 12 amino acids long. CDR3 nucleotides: TGTGCCAGCAGGCGGACAGAGAAGACCCAGTACTTC. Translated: CASRRTEKTQYF.

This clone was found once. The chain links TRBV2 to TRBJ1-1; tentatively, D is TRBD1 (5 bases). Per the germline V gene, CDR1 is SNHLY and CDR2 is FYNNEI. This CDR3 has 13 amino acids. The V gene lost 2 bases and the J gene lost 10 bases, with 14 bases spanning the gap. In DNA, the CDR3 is TGTGCCAGCAGTGAACCTACGGGGGTAGTAGCTTTCTTT. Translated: CASSEPTGVVAFF.

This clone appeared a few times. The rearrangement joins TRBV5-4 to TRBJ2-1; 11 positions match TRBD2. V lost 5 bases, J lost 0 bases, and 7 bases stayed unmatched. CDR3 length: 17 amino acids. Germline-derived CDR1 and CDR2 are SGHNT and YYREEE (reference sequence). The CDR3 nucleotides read TGTGCCAGCAGGCGAGGGACTAGCGGTAGCTCCTACAATGAGCAGTTCTTC. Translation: CASRRGTSGSSYNEQFF.

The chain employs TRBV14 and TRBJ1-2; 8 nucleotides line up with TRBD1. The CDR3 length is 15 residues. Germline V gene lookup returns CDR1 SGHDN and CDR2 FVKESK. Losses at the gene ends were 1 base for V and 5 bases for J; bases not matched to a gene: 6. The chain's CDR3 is CASSQGQGAPYGYTF. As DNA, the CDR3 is TGTGCCAGCAGCCAAGGCCAGGGGGCGCCTTATGGCTACACCTTC.

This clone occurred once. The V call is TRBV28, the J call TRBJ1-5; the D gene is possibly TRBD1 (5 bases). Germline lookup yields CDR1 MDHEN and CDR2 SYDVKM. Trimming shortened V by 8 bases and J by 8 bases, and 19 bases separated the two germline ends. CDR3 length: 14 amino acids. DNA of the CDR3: TGTGCCAGCGTCCTTTTTCGGGGGTTGGAGCCCCAGCATTTT. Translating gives CASVLFRGLEPQHF.

DNA of the CDR3: TGTGCCAGCAGCCAAGATGGGGTGGACAGCTCCGGGGAGCTGTTTTTT. Translating it yields CASSQDGVDSSGELFF. This sequence joins TRBV4-2 and TRBJ2-2; D may be TRBD1 (6 bases). Trimming removed 0 bases from V and 6 bases from J, with 14 bases in between. Per germline, CDR1 LGHNA and CDR2 YNFKEQ. This CDR3 is built from 16 residues.

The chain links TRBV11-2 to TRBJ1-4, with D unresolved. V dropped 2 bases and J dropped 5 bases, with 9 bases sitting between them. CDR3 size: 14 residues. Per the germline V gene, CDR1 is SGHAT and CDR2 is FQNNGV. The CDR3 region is CASSLPYPNEKLFF. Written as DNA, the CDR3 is TGTGCCAGCAGCTTACCCTATCCCAATGAAAAACTGTTTTTT.

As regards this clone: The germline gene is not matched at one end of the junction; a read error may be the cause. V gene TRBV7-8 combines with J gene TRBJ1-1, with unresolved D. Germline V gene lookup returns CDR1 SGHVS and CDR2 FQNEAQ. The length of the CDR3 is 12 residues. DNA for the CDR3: TGTGCCAGCAGCTTAGTAAACAGTGAAGCTTTCTTT. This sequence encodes CASSLVNSEAFF.

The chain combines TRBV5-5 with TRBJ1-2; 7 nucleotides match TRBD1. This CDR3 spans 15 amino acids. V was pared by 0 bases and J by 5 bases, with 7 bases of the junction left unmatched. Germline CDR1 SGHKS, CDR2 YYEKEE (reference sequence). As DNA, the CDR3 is TGTGCCAGCAGCTTGGAGGAGGGGGCGAGGTATGGCTACACCTTC. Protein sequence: CASSLEEGARYGYTF.

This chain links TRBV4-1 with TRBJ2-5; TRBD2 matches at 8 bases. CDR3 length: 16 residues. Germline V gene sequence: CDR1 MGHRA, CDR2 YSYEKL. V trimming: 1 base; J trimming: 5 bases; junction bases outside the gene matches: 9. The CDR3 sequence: CASSQAVSGSRETQYF. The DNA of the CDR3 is TGCGCCAGCAGCCAAGCTGTAAGCGGGAGCAGGGAGACCCAGTACTTC.

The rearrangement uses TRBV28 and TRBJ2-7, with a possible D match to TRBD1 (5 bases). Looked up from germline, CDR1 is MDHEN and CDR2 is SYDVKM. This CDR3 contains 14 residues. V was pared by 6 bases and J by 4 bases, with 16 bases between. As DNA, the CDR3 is TGTGCCAGCAGCAACAGGCTCCCCCCGTACGAGCAGTACTTC. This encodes CASSNRLPPYEQYF. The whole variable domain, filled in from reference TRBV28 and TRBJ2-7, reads DVKVTQSSRYLVKRTGEKVFLECVQDMDHENMFWYRQDPGLGLRLIYFSYDVKMKEKGDIPEGYSVSREKKERFSLILESASTNQTSMYLCASSNRLPPYEQYFGPGTRLTVT.

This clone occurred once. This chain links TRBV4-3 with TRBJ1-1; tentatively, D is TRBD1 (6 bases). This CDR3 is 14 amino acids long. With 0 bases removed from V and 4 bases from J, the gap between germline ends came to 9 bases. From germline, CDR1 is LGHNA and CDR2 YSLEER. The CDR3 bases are TGCGCCAGCAGCCAAGAGGGGGGGCTCACTGAAGCTTTCTTT. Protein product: CASSQEGGLTEAFF.

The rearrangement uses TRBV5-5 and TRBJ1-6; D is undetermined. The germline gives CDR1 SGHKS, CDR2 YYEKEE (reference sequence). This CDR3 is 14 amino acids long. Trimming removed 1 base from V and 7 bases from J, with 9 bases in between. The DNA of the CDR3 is TGTGCCAGCAGCTTGCGTCGACTCAATTCACCCCTCCACTTT. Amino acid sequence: CASSLRRLNSPLHF.

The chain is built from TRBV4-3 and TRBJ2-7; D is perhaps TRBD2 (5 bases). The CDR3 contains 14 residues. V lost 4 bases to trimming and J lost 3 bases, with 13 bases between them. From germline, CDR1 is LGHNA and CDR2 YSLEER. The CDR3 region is CASSPTTNIYEQYF. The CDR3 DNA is TGCGCCAGCAGCCCTACGACTAATATCTACGAGCAGTACTTC.

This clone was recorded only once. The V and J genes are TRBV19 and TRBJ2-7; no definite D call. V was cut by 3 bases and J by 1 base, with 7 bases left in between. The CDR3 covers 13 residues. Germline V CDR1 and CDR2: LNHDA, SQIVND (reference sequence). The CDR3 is CASSIGHSYEQYF. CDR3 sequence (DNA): TGTGCCAGTAGTATCGGTCATTCCTACGAGCAGTACTTC.

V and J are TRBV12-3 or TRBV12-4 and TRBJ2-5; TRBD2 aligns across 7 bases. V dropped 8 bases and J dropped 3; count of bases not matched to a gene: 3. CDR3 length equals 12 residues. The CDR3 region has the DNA TGTGCCAGCGAGGGGAGGGAAGAGACCCAGTACTTC. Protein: CASEGREETQYF.

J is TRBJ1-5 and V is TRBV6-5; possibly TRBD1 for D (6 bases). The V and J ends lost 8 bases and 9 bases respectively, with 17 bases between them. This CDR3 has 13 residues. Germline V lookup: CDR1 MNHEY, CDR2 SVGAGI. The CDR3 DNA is TGTGCCAGCGCACAGGGTAGGGGGTTGCCCCAGCATTTT. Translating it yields CASAQGRGLPQHF.